A single sample gave rise to the 18 T cell receptor beta chains below, sequenced in a study of identical twins (dated by TCRdb to 2016 to 2018). Library preparation employed 5' RACE. TCRdb lists the instrument as Illumina HiSeq 2000. Clones were called with MiXCR by TCRdb after fastp trimmed the public reads at Q25, and only in-frame beta chains were retained. Every entry covers one CDR3 protein and lists the most common genes and DNA from its rows. The sample yields hundreds of thousands of distinct CDR3 sequences; around 6.1% were counted once. Around 1.9% of the sample is taken by the ten largest. The sample comprised naive T cells sorted from blood. The cell subset or site tag for this specimen amounts to: cells isolated with a human naive T-cell isolation kit. Receptors originate from a man aged 18 to 30 in good health.

This clonotype was observed many times. The CDR3 sequence is CASSLGRAWGNTIYF. CDR3 sequence (DNA): TGTGCCAGCAGCTTGGGACGGGCTTGGGGAAACACCATATATTTT. This sequence joins TRBV11-2 and TRBJ1-3; D may be TRBD1 (5 bases). The CDR3 is 15 amino acids. Germline CDR1 is SGHAT and CDR2 is FQNNGV. Trimming pared 3 bases from V and 4 bases from J, leaving 13 bases between.

Remarks on this clonotype: This could be a read error, since a much larger clone is one nucleotide away. Likely a read error: the CDR3 ends without its conserved phenylalanine or tryptophan. The chain's CDR3 is CSVSDPSGSYNEQFC. In DNA, the CDR3 is TGCAGTGTTAGCGACCCATCAGGCTCCTACAATGAGCAGTTCTGC. V is TRBV20-1 and J is TRBJ2-1, with D possibly TRBD2 on 5 matching bases. Germline V CDR1 and CDR2: DFQATT, SNEGSKA (reference sequence). Trimming stripped 7 bases from V and 0 bases from J, with 16 bases between. The CDR3 has 15 amino acids.

This clonotype was counted ten times or more. V usage is TRBV4-1 and J usage is TRBJ2-1; D is possibly TRBD1 or TRBD2 (5 bases each). Germline assignment: CDR1 MGHRA and CDR2 YSYEKL. The CDR3 contains 16 residues. Deletions cut 1 base from V and 9 bases from J, with 19 bases between. DNA of the CDR3: TGCGCCAGCAGCCAAGGGCCGGGACCCGACGTGACTGAGCAGTTCTTC. It codes for CASSQGPGPDVTEQFF.

This clonotype has at least ten counts. V is TRBV5-1 and J is TRBJ2-1; 10 nucleotides align to TRBD1. The V segment lost 4 bases and the J segment 13 bases; nucleotides outside the gene matches: 5. The germline V gene has CDR1 SGHRS and CDR2 YFSETQ. This CDR3 is 12 amino acids long. The CDR3 coding sequence is TGCGCCAGCAGCCCCGGGACAGGGGTCCAGTTCTTC. Residues: CASSPGTGVQFF. Looking up the rest from reference TRBV5-1 and TRBJ2-1 gives the full variable domain: KAGVTQTPRYLIKTRGQQVTLSCSPISGHRSVSWYQQTPGQGLQFLFEYFSETQRNKGNFPGRFSGRQFSNSRSEMNVSTLELGDSALYLCASSPGTGVQFFGPGTRLTVL.

The sample holds a few counts of this clonotype. This chain uses TRBV27 with TRBJ1-2; D perhaps matches TRBD1 (5 bases). The germline V gene has CDR1 MNHEY and CDR2 SMNVEV (reference sequence). Trimming left V 4 bases short and J 8 bases short, with 26 bases between. The CDR3 totals 17 residues. Written as DNA, the CDR3 is TGTGCCAGCAGTTCTCAAAGGGACCTGAGGACCCTGCAAGGCTACACCTTC. It codes for CASSSQRDLRTLQGYTF.

CDR3 in DNA: TGCAGCGTTCTACCCAGGGGGACGGGGGAGACCCAGTACTTC. Protein sequence: CSVLPRGTGETQYF. V gene TRBV29-1 combines with J gene TRBJ2-5; 7 bases map to TRBD1. Germline values: CDR1 SQVTM, CDR2 ANQGSEA. The CDR3 totals 14 residues. The J segment lost 5 bases and the V segment lost 5 bases, leaving 11 bases of the junction unmatched.

The sample holds many counts of this clonotype. The chain joins TRBV30 to TRBJ1-5; TRBD1 aligns across 8 bases. The CDR3 consists of 13 residues. Unmatched junction bases numbered 5, after V lost 4 bases and J lost 6 bases. Germline V lookup: CDR1 GTSNPN, CDR2 SVGIG (reference sequence). In DNA, the CDR3 is TGTGCCTGGACCAGGGGGCAGTTTCAGCCCCAGCATTTT. It translates to CAWTRGQFQPQHF.

This clonotype was found a few times. The V call is TRBV6-1, the J call TRBJ2-2, with D possibly TRBD2 on 6 matching bases. Germline CDR1 MNHNS, CDR2 SASEGT. With 8 bases removed from V and 1 base from J, the gap between germline ends came to 11 bases. CDR3 length: 14 amino acids. This CDR3 is CASSAGRNTGELFF. The CDR3 coding sequence is TGTGCCAGCTCGGCGGGAAGGAACACCGGGGAGCTGTTTTTT.

Ten or more counts support this clonotype. This sequence joins TRBV5-1 and TRBJ2-1; D not certain. V lost 3 bases and J 0 bases, leaving 10 bases between the germline ends. The CDR3 sequence is 15 residues long. Germline values: CDR1 SGHRS, CDR2 YFSETQ. The CDR3 DNA follows: TGCGCCAGCAGCTCCTCAGGAGTCTCCTACAATGAGCAGTTCTTC. Its protein is CASSSSGVSYNEQFF.

The gene calls are TRBV2 and TRBJ1-4; D unresolved. Germline lookup yields CDR1 SNHLY and CDR2 FYNNEI. The CDR3 has 12 amino acids. V was shortened by 8 bases and J by 3 bases, with 7 bases between the two germline ends. This CDR3 reads CASDPSNEKLFF. In DNA form, the CDR3 reads TGTGCCAGCGACCCCTCTAATGAAAAACTGTTTTTT.

V and J are TRBV12-3 or TRBV12-4 and TRBJ2-4; 7 bases align to TRBD1. Trimming removed 3 bases from V and 14 bases from J; junction bases left unmatched: 7. The CDR3 extends over 12 amino acids. CDR3 sequence: CASSLFGQAEYF. In DNA form, the CDR3 reads TGTGCCAGCAGTTTGTTCGGACAGGCGGAGTACTTC.

V gene TRBV4-1 combines with J gene TRBJ1-1, with D possibly being TRBD1 (5 bases). Trimming pared 2 bases from V and 6 bases from J, leaving 19 bases between. Looked up from germline, CDR1 is MGHRA and CDR2 is YSYEKL. This CDR3 has 16 residues. CDR3 coding DNA: TGCGCCAGCAGCCAAAAGGCCGCAGCGTGGGGGGCTGAAGCTTTCTTT. Encoded protein: CASSQKAAAWGAEAFF.

This clonotype turned up a few times. This sequence joins TRBV11-2 and TRBJ1-2, with D perhaps matching TRBD1 (6 bases). CDR3 size: 13 residues. Germline values: CDR1 SGHAT, CDR2 FQNNGV. Trimming removed 2 bases at V and 3 bases at J, with 7 bases between. Here the CDR3 DNA reads TGTGCCAGCAGCTTAAGACAGGACTATGGCTACACCTTC. Amino acids: CASSLRQDYGYTF.

The chain combines TRBV14 with TRBJ2-1, with TRBD1 matching 9 bases. Germline-derived CDR1 and CDR2 are SGHDN and FVKESK. This CDR3 has 15 amino acids. With V trimmed by 4 bases and J by 5 bases, 6 bases remained unmatched. DNA of the CDR3: TGTGCCAGCAGCCTCCTGGGGACAGGGAACAATGAGCAGTTCTTC. Amino acids: CASSLLGTGNNEQFF.

This clonotype was counted only a few times. This chain connects TRBV7-2 to TRBJ2-1, with D possibly being TRBD2 (5 bases). The CDR3 has 14 amino acids. The V end lost 1 base, the J end lost 9 bases, and 13 bases lay between the germline ends. CDR1 is SGHTA and CDR2 is FQGNSA in the germline V gene. The CDR3 here is CASSLEASLGEQFF. CDR3 nucleotides: TGTGCCAGCAGCTTAGAGGCTAGCCTCGGTGAGCAGTTCTTC.

This clonotype was counted ten times or more. The chain is built from TRBV5-1 and TRBJ2-7; D may correspond to TRBD1 or TRBD2 (5 bases each). V shed 4 bases and J shed 1 base, with 9 bases lying between them. Germline CDR1 is SGHRS and CDR2 is YFSETQ. The CDR3 extends over 13 amino acids. CDR3 amino acids: CASSEGSSYEQYF. In DNA, the CDR3 is TGCGCCAGCAGCGAGGGGAGTTCCTACGAGCAGTACTTC.

The V gene is TRBV20-1, the J gene TRBJ2-6; TRBD1 aligns across 7 bases. After removal of 6 bases from V and 3 bases from J, the junction contained 11 bases not matched to a gene. Germline V CDR1 and CDR2: DFQATT, SNEGSKA (reference sequence). The CDR3 sequence is 16 residues long. The CDR3 sequence is CSASTGPALGANVLTF. The CDR3 DNA reads as TGCAGTGCCTCGACAGGGCCCGCTCTTGGGGCCAACGTCCTGACTTTC.

This clonotype occurred a few times. The chain couples TRBV10-2 to TRBJ2-4, with 11 bases that match TRBD2. Germline V gene data show CDR1 as WSHSY and CDR2 as SAAADI. V was pared by 8 bases and J by 8 bases, with 14 bases of the junction left unmatched. The CDR3 has 16 amino acids. CDR3 region: CASGRTSGPGMDIQYF. In DNA form, the CDR3 reads TGCGCCAGCGGGAGGACTAGCGGGCCAGGAATGGACATTCAGTACTTC.